The present TCR beta chain was sequenced within a study of CD8+CD57+ T cells in acquired aplastic anemia. Genomic DNA templated the TCR beta VDJ and CDR3 profiling. TCRdb re-called the reads with MiXCR, one entry per CDR3 protein. The table includes about 110,000 distinct CDR3 sequences, 51% detected once. This CDR3 region has 13 residues. CDR1 and CDR2 (germline): DFQATT, SNEGSKA (reference sequence). V lost 4 bases, J lost 4 bases, and 13 bases lay in between. Sequenced sample: sorted CD4+, CD8+, or CD8+CD57+ T cells (not recorded which) from PBMCs. The chain employs TRBV20-1 and TRBJ1-1, with D tentatively TRBD1 (6 bases). The receptor was isolated from a human donor in good health, serving as a control. CDR3 amino acids: CSAKRGASTEAFF. The DNA for the CDR3 is TGCAGTGCTAAGCGGGGGGCGAGCACTGAAGCTTTCTTT.